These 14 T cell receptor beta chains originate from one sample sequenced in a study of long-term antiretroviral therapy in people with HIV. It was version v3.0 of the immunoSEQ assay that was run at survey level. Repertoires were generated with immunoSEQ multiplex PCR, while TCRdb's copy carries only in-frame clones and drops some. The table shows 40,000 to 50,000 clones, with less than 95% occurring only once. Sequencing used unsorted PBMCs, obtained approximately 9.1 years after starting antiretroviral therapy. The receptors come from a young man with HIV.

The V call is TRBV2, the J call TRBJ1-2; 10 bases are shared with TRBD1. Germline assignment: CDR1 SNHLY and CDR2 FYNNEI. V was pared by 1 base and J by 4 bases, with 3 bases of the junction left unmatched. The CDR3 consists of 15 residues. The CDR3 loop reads CASSEGQGATYGYTF. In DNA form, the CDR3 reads TGTGCCAGCAGTGAAGGACAGGGGGCGACCTATGGCTACACCTTC. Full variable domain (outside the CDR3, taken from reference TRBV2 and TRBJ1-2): EPEVTQTPSHQVTQMGQEVILRCVPISNHLYFYWYRQILGQKVEFLVSFYNNEISEKSEIFDDQFSVERPDGSNFTLKIRSTKLEDSAMYFCASSEGQGATYGYTFGSGTRLTVV.

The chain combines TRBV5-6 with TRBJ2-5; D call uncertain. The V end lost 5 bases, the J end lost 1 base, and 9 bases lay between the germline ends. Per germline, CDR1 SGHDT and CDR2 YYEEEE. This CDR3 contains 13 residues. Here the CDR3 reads CASSLFLQETQYF. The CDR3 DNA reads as TGTGCCAGCAGTCTATTCCTCCAAGAGACCCAGTACTTC. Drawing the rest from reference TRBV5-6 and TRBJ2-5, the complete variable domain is DAGVTQSPTHLIKTRGQQVTLRCSPKSGHDTVSWYQQALGQGPQFIFQYYEEEERQRGNFPDRFSGHQFPNYSSELNVNALLLGDSALYLCASSLFLQETQYFGPGTRLLVL.

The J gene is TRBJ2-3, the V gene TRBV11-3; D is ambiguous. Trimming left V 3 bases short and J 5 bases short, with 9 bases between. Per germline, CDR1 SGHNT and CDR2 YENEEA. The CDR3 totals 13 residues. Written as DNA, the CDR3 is TGTGCCAGCAGCTTCTCTAGGGAAGATACGCAGTATTTT. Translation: CASSFSREDTQYF.

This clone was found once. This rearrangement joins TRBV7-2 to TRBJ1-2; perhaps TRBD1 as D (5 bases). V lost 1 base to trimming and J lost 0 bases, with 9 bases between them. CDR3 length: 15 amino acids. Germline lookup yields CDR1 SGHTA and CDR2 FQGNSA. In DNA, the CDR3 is TGTGCCAGCAGCTTAGGGGGCAGGCCTAACTATGGCTACACCTTC. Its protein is CASSLGGRPNYGYTF.

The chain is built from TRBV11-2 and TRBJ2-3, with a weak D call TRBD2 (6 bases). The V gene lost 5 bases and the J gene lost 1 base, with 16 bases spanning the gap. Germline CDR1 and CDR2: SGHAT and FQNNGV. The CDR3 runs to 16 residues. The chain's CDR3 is CASSASGTSRTDTQYF. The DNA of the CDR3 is TGTGCCAGCAGCGCCTCCGGGACTTCCCGCACAGATACGCAGTATTTT.

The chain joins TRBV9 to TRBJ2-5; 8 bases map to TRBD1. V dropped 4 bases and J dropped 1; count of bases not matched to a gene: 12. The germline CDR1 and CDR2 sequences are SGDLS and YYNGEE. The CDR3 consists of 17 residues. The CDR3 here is CASSHQRGQGAQETQYF. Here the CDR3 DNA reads TGTGCCAGCAGCCACCAACGGGGCCAGGGGGCCCAAGAGACCCAGTACTTC.

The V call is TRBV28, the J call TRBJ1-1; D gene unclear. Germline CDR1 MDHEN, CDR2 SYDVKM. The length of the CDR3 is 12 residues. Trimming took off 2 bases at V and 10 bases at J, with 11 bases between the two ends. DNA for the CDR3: TGTGCCAGCAGTTTAGATCGAATATCAGCTTTCTTT. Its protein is CASSLDRISAFF.

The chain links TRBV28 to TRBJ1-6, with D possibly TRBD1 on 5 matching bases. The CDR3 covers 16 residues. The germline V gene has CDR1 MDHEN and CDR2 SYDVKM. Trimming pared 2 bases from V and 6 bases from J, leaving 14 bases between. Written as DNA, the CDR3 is TGTGCCAGCAGTTTAATCGGTACAGGCATTAATTCACCCCTCCACTTT. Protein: CASSLIGTGINSPLHF.

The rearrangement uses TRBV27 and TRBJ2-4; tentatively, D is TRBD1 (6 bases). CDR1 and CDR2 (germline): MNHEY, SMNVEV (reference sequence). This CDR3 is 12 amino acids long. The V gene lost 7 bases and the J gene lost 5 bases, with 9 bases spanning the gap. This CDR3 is CASKGQENIQYF. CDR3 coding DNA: TGTGCCAGCAAGGGACAAGAAAACATTCAGTACTTC.

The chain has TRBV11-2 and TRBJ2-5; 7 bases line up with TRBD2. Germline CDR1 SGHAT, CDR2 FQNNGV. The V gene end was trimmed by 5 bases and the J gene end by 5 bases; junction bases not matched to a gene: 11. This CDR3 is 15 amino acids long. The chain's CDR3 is CASSPRLAGPETQYF. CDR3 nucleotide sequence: TGTGCCAGCAGCCCAAGACTAGCAGGCCCCGAGACCCAGTACTTC.

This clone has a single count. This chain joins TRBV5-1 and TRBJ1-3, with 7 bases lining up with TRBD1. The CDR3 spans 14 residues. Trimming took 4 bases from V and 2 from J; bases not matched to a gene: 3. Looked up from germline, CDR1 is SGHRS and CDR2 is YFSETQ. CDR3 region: CASSPGTAGNTIYF. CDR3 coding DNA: TGCGCCAGCAGCCCGGGGACAGCTGGAAACACCATATATTTT.

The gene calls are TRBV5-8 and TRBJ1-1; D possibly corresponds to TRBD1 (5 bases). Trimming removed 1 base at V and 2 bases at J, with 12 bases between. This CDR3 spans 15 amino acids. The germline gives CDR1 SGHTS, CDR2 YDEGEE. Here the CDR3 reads CASSLRQKPNTEAFF. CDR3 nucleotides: TGTGCCAGCAGCTTGAGACAGAAACCAAACACTGAAGCTTTCTTT. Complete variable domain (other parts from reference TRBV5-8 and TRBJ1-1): EAGVTQSPTHLIKTRGQQATLRCSPISGHTSVYWYQQALGLGLQFLLWYDEGEERNRGNFPPRFSGRQFPNYSSELNVNALELEDSALYLCASSLRQKPNTEAFFGQGTRLTVV.

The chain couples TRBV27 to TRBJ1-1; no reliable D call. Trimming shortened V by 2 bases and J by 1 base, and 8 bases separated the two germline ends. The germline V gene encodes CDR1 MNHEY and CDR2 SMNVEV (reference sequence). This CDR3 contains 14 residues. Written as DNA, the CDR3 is TGTGCCAGCAGTTTAATTGCCGGGAACACTGAAGCTTTCTTT. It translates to CASSLIAGNTEAFF.

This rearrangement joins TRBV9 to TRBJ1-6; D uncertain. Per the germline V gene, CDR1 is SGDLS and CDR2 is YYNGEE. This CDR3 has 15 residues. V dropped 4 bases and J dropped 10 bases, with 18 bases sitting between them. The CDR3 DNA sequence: TGTGCCAGCAGCACCGGGCCCTTATTGGCGTCACCCCTCCACTTT. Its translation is CASSTGPLLASPLHF.